This TCR beta chain was observed in a study of blood T cell repertoires in COVID-19. Across the study: Italy, Spain and the United States were the sources of the convalescent and acute COVID-19 samples. The analysed material was cDNA or gDNA that came from T cells, B-cell-depleted T cells, or PBMCs.

Donors were grouped by their self-reported clinical history. Recovered Cohort 3 donors showed two negative PCRs, clearance, or symptom resolution. Measured with immunoSEQ multiplex PCR; TCRdb has only the in-frame clones, and not every one. The data hold approximately 120,000 clones, with around four fifths observed a single time. This sequence was found in a man aged 25-45 years who had recovered from COVID-19. The sample taken for sequencing was PBMCs or T cells enriched from blood (not recorded which).

CDR3 sequence reads: CASSEAPGGNQPQHF. The CDR3 DNA follows: TGTGCCAGCAGTGAGGCTCCAGGGGGAAATCAGCCCCAGCATTTT. This chain connects TRBV2 to TRBJ1-5; 7 bases line up with TRBD1. This CDR3 spans 15 amino acids. Germline assignment: CDR1 SNHLY and CDR2 FYNNEI. The trim removed 3 bases at V and 4 bases at J, leaving 6 bases unmatched.